The present T cell receptor (beta chain) was sequenced within a study of post-analysis software for immune sequencing data. Overall study: Disease trajectories encompassed relapsing-remitting, secondary progressive and progressive-relapsing multiple sclerosis. The study, taken as a whole, reports: Elevated frequency relative to controls characterized four or five TRBV segments in patients, TRBV5-6, TRBV5-1 and TRBV20-1 among them.

Sequencing libraries made from TCR beta cDNA carried unique molecular identifiers. cDNA molecules numbering 400,000 to 550,000 came from roughly 1 to 10 million T cells. Each CDR3 protein is one row after TCRdb ran MiXCR on the PCR reads. The sample consists of hundreds of thousands of distinct CDR3 sequences, roughly 29% of them appearing once. A remark on this clonotype: Its specificity is not known. Relative to the germline gene, one junction end is altered; a read error may explain this.

The CDR3 totals 16 residues. Germline V gene sequence: CDR1 DFQATT, CDR2 SNEGSKA (reference sequence). The chain has TRBV20-1 and TRBJ2-5; perhaps TRBD1 as D (6 bases). The clonotype comes from a girl aged 10 to 17 with multiple sclerosis. Sequencing input: blood. The CDR3 sequence is CSARDSATGYQEAQYF. In nucleotides, the CDR3 is TGCAGTGCTAGAGATTCCGCGACAGGTTACCAAGAGGCCCAGTACTTC.